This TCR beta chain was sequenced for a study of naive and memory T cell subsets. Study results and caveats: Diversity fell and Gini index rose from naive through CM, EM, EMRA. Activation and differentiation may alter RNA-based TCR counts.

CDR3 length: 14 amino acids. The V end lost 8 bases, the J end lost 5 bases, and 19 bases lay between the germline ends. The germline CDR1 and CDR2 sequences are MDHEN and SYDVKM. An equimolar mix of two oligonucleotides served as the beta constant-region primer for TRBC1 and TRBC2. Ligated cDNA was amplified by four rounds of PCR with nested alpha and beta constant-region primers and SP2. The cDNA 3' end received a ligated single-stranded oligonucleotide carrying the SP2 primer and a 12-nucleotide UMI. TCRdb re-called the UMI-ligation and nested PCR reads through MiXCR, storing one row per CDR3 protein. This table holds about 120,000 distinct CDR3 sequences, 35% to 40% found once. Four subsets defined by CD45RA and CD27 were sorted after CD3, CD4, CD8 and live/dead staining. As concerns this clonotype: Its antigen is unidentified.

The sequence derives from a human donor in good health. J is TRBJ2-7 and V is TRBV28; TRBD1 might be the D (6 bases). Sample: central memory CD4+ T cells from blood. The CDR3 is CASQSSVKGDEQYF. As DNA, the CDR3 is TGTGCCAGCCAATCGTCAGTGAAGGGGGACGAGCAGTACTTC.